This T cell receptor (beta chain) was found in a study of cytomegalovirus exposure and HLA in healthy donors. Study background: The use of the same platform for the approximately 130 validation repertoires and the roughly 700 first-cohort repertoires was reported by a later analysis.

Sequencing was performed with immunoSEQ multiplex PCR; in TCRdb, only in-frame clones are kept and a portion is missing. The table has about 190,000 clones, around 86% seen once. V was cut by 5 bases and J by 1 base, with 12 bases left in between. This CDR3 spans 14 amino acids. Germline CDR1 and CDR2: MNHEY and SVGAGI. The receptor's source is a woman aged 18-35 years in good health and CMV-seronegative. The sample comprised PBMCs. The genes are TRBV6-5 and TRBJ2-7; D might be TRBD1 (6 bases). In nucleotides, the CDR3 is TGTGCCAGCAGTAACCAACAGGGATCCTACGAGCAGTACTTC. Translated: CASSNQQGSYEQYF.